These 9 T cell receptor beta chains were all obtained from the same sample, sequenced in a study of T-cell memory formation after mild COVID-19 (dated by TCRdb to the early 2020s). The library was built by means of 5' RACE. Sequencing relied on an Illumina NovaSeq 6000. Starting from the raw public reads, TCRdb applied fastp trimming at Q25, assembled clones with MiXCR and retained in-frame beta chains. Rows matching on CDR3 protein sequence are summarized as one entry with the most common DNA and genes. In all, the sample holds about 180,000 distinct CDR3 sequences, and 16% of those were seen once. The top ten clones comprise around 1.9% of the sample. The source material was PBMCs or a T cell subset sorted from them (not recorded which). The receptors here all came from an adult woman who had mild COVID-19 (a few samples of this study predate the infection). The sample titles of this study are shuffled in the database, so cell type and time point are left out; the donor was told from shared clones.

The CDR3 sequence is CAWSVGIPETQYF. The CDR3 region has the DNA TGTGCCTGGAGTGTAGGCATCCCCGAGACCCAGTACTTC. This sequence joins TRBV30 and TRBJ2-5; D unclear. The CDR3 length is 13 residues. Germline CDR1 and CDR2: GTSNPN and SVGIG (reference sequence). V lost 0 bases, J lost 5 bases, and 10 bases lay in between. Full variable domain (rest looked up from reference TRBV30 and TRBJ2-5): SQTIHQWPATLVQPVGSPLSLECTVEGTSNPNLYWYRQAAGRGLQLLFYSVGIGQISSEVPQNLSASRPQDRQFILSSKKLLLSDSGFYLCAWSVGIPETQYFGPGTRLLVL.

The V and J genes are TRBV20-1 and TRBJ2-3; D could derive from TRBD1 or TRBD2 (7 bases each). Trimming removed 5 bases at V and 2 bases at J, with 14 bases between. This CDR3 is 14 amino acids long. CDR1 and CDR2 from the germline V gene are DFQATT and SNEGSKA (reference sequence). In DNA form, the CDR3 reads TGCAGTGCTCCAGGGGGGGGCCTCACAGATACGCAGTATTTT. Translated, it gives CSAPGGGLTDTQYF.

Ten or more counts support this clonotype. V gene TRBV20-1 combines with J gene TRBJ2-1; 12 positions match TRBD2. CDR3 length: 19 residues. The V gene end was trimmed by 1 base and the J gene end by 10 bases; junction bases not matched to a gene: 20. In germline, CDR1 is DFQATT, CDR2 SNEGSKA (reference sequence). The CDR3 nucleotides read TGCAGTGCTAGAGCCGGGGCCGGACTAGCGGGAATCCGGGGGGAGGAGCAGTTCTTC. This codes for CSARAGAGLAGIRGEEQFF.

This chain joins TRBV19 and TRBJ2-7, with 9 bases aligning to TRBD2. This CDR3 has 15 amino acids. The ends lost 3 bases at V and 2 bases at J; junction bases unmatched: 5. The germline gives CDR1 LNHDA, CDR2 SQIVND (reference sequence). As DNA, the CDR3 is TGTGCCAGTAGTATCGGGCGGGAGGGCCCCTACGAGCAGTACTTC. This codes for CASSIGREGPYEQYF.

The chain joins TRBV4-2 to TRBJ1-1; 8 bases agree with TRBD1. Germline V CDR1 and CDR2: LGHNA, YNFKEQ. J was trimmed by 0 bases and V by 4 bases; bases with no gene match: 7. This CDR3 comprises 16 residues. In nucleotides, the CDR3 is TGTGCCAGCAGCCCAGGCAACAGGGGGTTGAACACTGAAGCTTTCTTT. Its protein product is CASSPGNRGLNTEAFF.

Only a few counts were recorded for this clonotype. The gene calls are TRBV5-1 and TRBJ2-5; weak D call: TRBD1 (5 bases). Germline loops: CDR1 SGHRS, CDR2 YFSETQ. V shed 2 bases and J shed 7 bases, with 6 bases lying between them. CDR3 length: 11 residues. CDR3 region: CASSFDRTQYF. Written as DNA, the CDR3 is TGCGCCAGCAGCTTCGACAGGACCCAGTACTTC.

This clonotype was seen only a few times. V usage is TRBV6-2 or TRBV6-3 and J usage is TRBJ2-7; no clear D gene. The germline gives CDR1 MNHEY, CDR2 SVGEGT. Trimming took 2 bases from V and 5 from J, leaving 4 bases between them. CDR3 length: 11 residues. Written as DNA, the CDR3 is TGTGCCAGCAGTTACCGTAACGAGCAGTACTTC. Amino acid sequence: CASSYRNEQYF.

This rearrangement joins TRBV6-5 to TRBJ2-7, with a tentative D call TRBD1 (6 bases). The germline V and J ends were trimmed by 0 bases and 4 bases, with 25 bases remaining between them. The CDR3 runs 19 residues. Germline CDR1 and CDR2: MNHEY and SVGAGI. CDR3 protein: CASSYSKGGVRSGAYEQYF. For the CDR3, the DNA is TGTGCCAGCAGTTACTCGAAAGGTGGGGTACGGTCAGGGGCATACGAGCAGTACTTC.

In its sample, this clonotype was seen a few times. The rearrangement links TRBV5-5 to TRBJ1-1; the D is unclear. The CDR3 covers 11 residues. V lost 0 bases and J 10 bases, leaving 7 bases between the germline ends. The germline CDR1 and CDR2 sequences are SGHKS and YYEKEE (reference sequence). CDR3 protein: CASSLEAGAFF. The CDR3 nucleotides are TGTGCCAGCAGCTTGGAGGCGGGAGCTTTCTTT.